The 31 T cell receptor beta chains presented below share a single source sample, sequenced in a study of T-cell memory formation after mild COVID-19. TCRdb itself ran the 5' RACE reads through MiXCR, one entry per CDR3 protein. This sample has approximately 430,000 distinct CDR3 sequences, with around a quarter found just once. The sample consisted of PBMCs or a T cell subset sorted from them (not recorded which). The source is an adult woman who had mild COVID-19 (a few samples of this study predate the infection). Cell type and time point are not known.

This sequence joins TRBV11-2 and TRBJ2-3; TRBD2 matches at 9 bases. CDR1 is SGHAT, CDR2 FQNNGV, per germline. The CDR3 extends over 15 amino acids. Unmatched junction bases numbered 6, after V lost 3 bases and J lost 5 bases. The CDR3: CASSFAGGPGDTQYF. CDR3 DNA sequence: TGTGCCAGCAGCTTTGCGGGGGGGCCGGGAGATACGCAGTATTTT.

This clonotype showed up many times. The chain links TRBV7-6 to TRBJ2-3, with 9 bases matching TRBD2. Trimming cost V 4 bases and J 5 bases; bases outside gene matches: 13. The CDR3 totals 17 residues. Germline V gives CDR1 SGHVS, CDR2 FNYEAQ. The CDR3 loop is CASSSRLGREGEDTQYF. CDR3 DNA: TGTGCCAGCAGCTCGCGACTTGGGCGGGAGGGTGAAGATACGCAGTATTTT.

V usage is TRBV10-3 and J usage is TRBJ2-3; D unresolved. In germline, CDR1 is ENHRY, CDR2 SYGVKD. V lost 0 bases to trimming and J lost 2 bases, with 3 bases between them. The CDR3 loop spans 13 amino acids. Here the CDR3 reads CAISESDTDTQYF. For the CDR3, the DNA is TGTGCCATCAGTGAGTCGGACACAGATACGCAGTATTTT.

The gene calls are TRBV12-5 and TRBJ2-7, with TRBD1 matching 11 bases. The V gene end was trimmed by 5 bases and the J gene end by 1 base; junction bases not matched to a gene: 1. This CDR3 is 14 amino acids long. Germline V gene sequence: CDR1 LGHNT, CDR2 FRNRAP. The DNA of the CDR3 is TGTGCTAGTGGTGGGACAGGGGGATCCTACGAGCAGTACTTC. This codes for CASGGTGGSYEQYF. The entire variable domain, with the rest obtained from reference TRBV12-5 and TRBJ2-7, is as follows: DARVTQTPRHKVTEMGQEVTMRCQPILGHNTVFWYRQTMMQGLELLAYFRNRAPLDDSGMPKDRFSAEMPDATLATLKIQPSEPRDSAVYFCASGGTGGSYEQYFGPGTRLTVT.

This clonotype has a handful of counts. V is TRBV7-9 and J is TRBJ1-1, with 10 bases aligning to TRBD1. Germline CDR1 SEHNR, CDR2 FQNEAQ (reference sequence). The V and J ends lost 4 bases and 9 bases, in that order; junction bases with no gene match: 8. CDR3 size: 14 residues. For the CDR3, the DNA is TGTGCCAGCAGCTCGACAGGGGGCAATGGGAAAGCTTTCTTT. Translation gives CASSSTGGNGKAFF.

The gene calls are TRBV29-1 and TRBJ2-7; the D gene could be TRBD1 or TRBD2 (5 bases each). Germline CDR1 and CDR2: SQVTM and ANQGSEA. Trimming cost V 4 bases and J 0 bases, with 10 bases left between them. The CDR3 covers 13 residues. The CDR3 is CSVAGQNSYEQYF. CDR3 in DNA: TGCAGCGTTGCGGGGCAGAACTCCTACGAGCAGTACTTC.

CDR3 protein: CASSVAPQIYNEQFF. Here the CDR3 DNA reads TGTGCCAGCAGCGTAGCTCCCCAGATTTACAATGAGCAGTTCTTC. This chain joins TRBV9 and TRBJ2-1, with D unresolved. CDR1 is SGDLS and CDR2 is YYNGEE in the germline V gene. CDR3 length: 15 amino acids. Trimming stripped 0 bases from V and 4 bases from J, with 11 bases between. The full variable domain, its missing parts supplied by reference TRBV9 and TRBJ2-1, is DSGVTQTPKHLITATGQRVTLRCSPRSGDLSVYWYQQSLDQGLQFLIQYYNGEERAKGNILERFSAQQFPDLHSELNLSSLELGDSALYFCASSVAPQIYNEQFFGPGTRLTVL.

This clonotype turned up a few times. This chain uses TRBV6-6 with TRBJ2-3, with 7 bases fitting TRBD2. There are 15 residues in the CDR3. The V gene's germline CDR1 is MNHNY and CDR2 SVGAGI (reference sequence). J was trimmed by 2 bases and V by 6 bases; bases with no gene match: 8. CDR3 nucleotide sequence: TGTGCCAGCAGACCCGGGGACTACTTCACAGATACGCAGTATTTT. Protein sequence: CASRPGDYFTDTQYF.

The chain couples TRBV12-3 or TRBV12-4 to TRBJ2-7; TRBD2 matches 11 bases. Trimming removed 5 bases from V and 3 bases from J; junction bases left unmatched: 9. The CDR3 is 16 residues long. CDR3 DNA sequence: TGTGCCAGCAGTCCTAGACTAGCGGGGATGGACTACGAGCAGTACTTC. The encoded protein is CASSPRLAGMDYEQYF.

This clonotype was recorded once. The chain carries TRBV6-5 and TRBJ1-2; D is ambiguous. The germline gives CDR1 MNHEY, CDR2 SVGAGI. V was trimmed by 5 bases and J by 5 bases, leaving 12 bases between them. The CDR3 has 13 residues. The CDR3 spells CASSRTISYGYTF. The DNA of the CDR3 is TGTGCCAGCAGTCGGACGATATCATATGGCTACACCTTC.

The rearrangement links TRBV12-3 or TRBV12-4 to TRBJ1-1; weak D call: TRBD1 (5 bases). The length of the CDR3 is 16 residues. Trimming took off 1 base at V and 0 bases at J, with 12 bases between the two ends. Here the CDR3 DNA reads TGTGCCAGCAGTTTAGGGCAGGGTATTATGAACACTGAAGCTTTCTTT. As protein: CASSLGQGIMNTEAFF.

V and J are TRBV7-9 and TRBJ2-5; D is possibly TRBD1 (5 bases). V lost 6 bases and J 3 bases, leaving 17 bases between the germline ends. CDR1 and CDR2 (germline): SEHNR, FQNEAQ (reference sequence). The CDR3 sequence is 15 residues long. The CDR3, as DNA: TGTGCCAGCAGTCCTCGACGGTCAGGGAAAGAGACCCAGTACTTC. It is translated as CASSPRRSGKETQYF.

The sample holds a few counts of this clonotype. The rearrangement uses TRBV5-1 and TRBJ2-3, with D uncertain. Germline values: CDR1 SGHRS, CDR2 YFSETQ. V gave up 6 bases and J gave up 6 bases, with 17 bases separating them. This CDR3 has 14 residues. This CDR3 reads CASKTVAVGDTQYF. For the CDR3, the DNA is TGCGCCAGCAAAACGGTGGCAGTGGGGGATACGCAGTATTTT.

CDR3 nucleotides: TGTGCCATCAGTGAGTTGGGAGGGGCCGTCGATGGCTACACCTTC. Translation gives CAISELGGAVDGYTF. This chain joins TRBV10-3 and TRBJ1-2, with a weak D call TRBD1 (5 bases). The CDR3 loop spans 15 amino acids. Germline CDR1 ENHRY, CDR2 SYGVKD. The V end lost 1 base, the J end lost 6 bases, and 15 bases lay between the germline ends.

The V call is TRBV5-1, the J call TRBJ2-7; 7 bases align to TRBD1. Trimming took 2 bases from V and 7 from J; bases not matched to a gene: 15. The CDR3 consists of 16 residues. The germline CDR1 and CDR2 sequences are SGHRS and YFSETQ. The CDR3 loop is CASSFVGDDRAREQYF. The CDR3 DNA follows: TGCGCCAGCAGCTTTGTGGGGGATGACAGGGCACGAGAGCAGTACTTC.

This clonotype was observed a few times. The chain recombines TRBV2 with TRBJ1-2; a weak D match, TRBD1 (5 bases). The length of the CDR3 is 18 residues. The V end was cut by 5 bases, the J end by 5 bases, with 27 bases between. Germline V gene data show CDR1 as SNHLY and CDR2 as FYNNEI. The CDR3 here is CASSRAGVQTPGLYGYTF. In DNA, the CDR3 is TGTGCCAGCAGTCGGGCGGGGGTTCAGACCCCTGGACTTTATGGCTACACCTTC.

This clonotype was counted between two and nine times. In nucleotides, the CDR3 is TGTGCCAGCAGTCCGGACAGGGTACATGAGCAGTTCTTC. Amino acids: CASSPDRVHEQFF. The chain joins TRBV5-8 to TRBJ2-1; 8 bases align to TRBD1. The V gene end was trimmed by 5 bases and the J gene end by 8 bases; junction bases not matched to a gene: 6. CDR3 length: 13 residues. Germline V gives CDR1 SGHTS, CDR2 YDEGEE.

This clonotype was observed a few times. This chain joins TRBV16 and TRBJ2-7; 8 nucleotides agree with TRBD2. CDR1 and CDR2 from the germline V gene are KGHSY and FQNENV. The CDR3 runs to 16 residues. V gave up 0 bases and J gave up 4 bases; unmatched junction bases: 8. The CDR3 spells CASSQSIPSGSYEQYF. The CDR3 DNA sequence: TGTGCCAGCAGCCAATCGATCCCGAGCGGGAGTTACGAGCAGTACTTC.

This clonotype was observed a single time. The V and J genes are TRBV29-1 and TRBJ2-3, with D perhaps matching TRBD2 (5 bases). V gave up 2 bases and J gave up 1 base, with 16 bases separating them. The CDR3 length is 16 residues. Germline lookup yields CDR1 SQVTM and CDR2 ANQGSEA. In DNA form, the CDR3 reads TGCAGCGTTGAAAGGGCCGTCATCGGGGGCACAGATACGCAGTATTTT. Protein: CSVERAVIGGTDTQYF.

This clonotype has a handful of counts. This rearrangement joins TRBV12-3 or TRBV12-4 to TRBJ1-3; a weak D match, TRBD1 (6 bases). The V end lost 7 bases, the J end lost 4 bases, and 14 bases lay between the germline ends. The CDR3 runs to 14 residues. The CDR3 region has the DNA TGTGCCAGCAAAATAAGGACAGTAGGAAACACCATATATTTT. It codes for CASKIRTVGNTIYF.

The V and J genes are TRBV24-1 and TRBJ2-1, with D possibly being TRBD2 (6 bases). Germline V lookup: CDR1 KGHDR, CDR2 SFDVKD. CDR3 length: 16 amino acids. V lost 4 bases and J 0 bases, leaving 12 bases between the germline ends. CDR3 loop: CATSEPTRNSYNEQFF. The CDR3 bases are TGTGCCACCAGTGAGCCGACTAGAAACTCCTACAATGAGCAGTTCTTC.

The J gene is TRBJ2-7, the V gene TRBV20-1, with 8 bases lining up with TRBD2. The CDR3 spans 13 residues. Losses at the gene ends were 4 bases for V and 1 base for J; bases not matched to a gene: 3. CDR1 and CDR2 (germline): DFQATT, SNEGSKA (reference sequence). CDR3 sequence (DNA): TGCAGTGCTATTAGCGGGGAGTCCTACGAGCAGTACTTC. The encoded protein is CSAISGESYEQYF.

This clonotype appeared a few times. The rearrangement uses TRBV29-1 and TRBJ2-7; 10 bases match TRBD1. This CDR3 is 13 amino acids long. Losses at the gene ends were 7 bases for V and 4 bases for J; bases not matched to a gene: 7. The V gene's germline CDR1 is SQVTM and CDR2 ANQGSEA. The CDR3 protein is CSASRDRGYEQYF. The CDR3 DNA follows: TGCAGCGCATCACGGGACAGGGGATACGAGCAGTACTTC.

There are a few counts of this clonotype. CDR3 protein: CSVVATEGTQYF. CDR3 sequence (DNA): TGCAGCGTTGTCGCGACAGAGGGAACGCAGTATTTT. The chain is built from TRBV29-1 and TRBJ2-3; D might be TRBD1 or TRBD2, each matching 5 bases. This CDR3 is built from 12 residues. The germline V gene has CDR1 SQVTM and CDR2 ANQGSEA. V lost 4 bases, J lost 9 bases, and 14 bases lay in between.

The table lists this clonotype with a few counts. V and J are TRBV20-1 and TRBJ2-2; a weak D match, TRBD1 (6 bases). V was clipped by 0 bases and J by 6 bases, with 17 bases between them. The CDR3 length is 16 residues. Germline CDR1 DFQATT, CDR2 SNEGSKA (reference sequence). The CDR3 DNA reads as TGCAGTGCTAGAGATGGGGGCAGGGGAGAGGCCGGGGAGCTGTTTTTT. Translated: CSARDGGRGEAGELFF.

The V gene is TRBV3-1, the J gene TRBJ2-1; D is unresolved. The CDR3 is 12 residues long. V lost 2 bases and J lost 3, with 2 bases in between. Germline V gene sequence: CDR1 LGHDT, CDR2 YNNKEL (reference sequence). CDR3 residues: CASSQYYNEQFF. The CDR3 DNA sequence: TGTGCCAGCAGCCAATACTACAATGAGCAGTTCTTC.

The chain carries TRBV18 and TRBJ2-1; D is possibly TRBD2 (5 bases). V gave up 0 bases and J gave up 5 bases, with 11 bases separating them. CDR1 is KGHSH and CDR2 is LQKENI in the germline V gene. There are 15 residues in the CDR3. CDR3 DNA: TGTGCCAGCTCACCACCCCCTACGGGGAACAATGAGCAGTTCTTC. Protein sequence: CASSPPPTGNNEQFF.

The CDR3 sequence: CASSYKQGTETQYF. CDR3 DNA sequence: TGTGCCAGCAGCTATAAACAAGGCACGGAGACCCAGTACTTC. J is TRBJ2-5 and V is TRBV5-6; no firm D call. Germline CDR1 SGHDT, CDR2 YYEEEE. The CDR3 contains 14 residues. V lost 3 bases to trimming and J lost 5 bases, with 14 bases between them.

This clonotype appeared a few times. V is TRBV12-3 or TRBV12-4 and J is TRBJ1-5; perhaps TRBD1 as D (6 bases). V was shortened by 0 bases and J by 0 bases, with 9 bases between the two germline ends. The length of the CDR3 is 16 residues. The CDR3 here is CASSLARTVSNQPQHF. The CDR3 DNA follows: TGTGCCAGCAGTTTAGCGCGGACAGTTAGCAATCAGCCCCAGCATTTT.

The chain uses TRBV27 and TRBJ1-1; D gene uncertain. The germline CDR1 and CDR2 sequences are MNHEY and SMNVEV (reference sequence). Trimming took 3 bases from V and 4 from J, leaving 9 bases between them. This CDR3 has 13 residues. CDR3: CASSLIGITEAFF. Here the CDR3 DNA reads TGTGCCAGCAGTTTGATCGGGATCACTGAAGCTTTCTTT.

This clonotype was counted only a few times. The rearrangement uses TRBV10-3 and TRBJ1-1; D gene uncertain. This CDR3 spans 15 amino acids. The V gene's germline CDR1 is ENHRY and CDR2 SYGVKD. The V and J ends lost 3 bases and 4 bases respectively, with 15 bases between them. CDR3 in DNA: TGTGCCATCAGTGATTCCGGGTTTGGGATCACTGAAGCTTTCTTT. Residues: CAISDSGFGITEAFF.